The 5 T cell receptor beta chains listed next were all sequenced from one sample in a study of T cells after yellow fever vaccination. One entry per CDR3 protein results from TCRdb running MiXCR on the 5' RACE reads. Among fewer than 500,000 distinct CDR3 sequences, approximately 19% were seen once, and the ten largest hold about 18%. This sample comprised PBMCs, obtained before the yellow fever booster vaccination. These receptors all come from a man aged 18 to 35 who received the YFV17D yellow fever vaccine.

V is TRBV6-2 or TRBV6-3 and J is TRBJ2-3; 14 bases line up with TRBD2. Germline V lookup: CDR1 MNHEY, CDR2 SVGEGT. Trimming removed 3 bases from V and 6 bases from J; junction bases left unmatched: 5. This CDR3 comprises 16 residues. Here the CDR3 reads CASSYPGLAGVDTQYF. The CDR3 DNA follows: TGTGCCAGCAGTTATCCGGGACTAGCGGGGGTTGATACGCAGTATTTT.

This chain uses TRBV29-1 with TRBJ2-7; perhaps TRBD1 as D (6 bases). V was trimmed by 3 bases and J by 4 bases, leaving 10 bases between them. The CDR3 has 12 amino acids. CDR1 SQVTM and CDR2 ANQGSEA come from the germline V gene. CDR3 sequence: CSVEDQGYEQYF. The CDR3 nucleotides are TGCAGCGTTGAGGACCAGGGGTACGAGCAGTACTTC.

This rearrangement joins TRBV6-5 to TRBJ1-1, with D tentatively TRBD1 (6 bases). CDR3 size: 14 residues. V was clipped by 3 bases and J by 1 base, with 9 bases between them. The V gene's germline CDR1 is MNHEY and CDR2 SVGAGI. The CDR3 spells CASSYWDTNTEAFF. CDR3 coding DNA: TGTGCCAGCAGTTATTGGGACACGAACACTGAAGCTTTCTTT.

This clonotype was observed a few times. J is TRBJ1-2 and V is TRBV7-4, with no clear D. V dropped 3 bases and J dropped 2 bases, with 10 bases sitting between them. This CDR3 is 14 amino acids long. Germline CDR1 SGHVT, CDR2 SQSDAQ. The CDR3 loop is CASSFLRGNYGYTF. The CDR3 DNA follows: TGTGCCAGCAGCTTTCTTAGAGGGAACTATGGCTACACCTTC.

Only a few counts were recorded for this clonotype. The rearrangement links TRBV18 to TRBJ2-1, with 10 nucleotides matching TRBD1. Germline-derived CDR1 and CDR2 are KGHSH and LQKENI. Trimming took 6 bases from V and 8 from J; bases not matched to a gene: 7. The CDR3 totals 14 residues. CDR3 DNA: TGTGCCAGCTCCCAGGACAGGGGGGTGGATGAGCAGTTCTTC. Amino acid sequence: CASSQDRGVDEQFF.